This TCR beta chain emerged from a study of cytomegalovirus exposure and HLA in healthy donors. Study findings and constraints: The authors enumerated over 150 TCR beta chains as linked to cytomegalovirus.

CDR1 is SNHLY, CDR2 FYNNEI, per germline. The CDR3 runs 14 residues. V was shortened by 3 bases and J by 2 bases, with 10 bases between the two germline ends. A multiplex PCR was run with 60 Vbeta primers and 13 Jbeta primers. The method was immunoSEQ multiplex PCR; TCRdb's version includes in-frame clones alone and lacks a portion of them. The data show 100,000 to 120,000 clones, about 13% seen once. On this clone: Its target is not known.

At sampling all donors were nominally healthy, likely with unrecorded immune exposures. Sequencing was performed on PBMCs. The V gene is TRBV2, the J gene TRBJ1-2; D is perhaps TRBD1 (5 bases). The TCR originated in a man in his forties or fifties in good health and CMV-seropositive. The CDR3, as DNA: TGTGCCAGCAGTGAGCACAGGTCGAACTATGGCTACACCTTC. It yields the protein CASSEHRSNYGYTF. Together with reference TRBV2 and TRBJ1-2, the CDR3 gives the full variable domain: EPEVTQTPSHQVTQMGQEVILRCVPISNHLYFYWYRQILGQKVEFLVSFYNNEISEKSEIFDDQFSVERPDGSNFTLKIRSTKLEDSAMYFCASSEHRSNYGYTFGSGTRLTVV.